The source of this T cell receptor (beta chain) is a study of cytotoxic CD8 clonotypes in ibrutinib-treated CLL. The CDR3 has 14 amino acids. The V segment lost 3 bases and the J segment 6 bases; nucleotides outside the gene matches: 3. CDR1 and CDR2 (germline): SGHNT, YENEEA. TCRdb keeps only in-frame clones here, not all; method: immunoSEQ multiplex PCR. Here the sample spans 40,000 or so clones, roughly 70% being singletons. This chain connects TRBV11-3 to TRBJ2-1; 9 bases are a match to TRBD1. The sequence came from a human donor with chronic lymphocytic leukemia. The input for sequencing was PBMCs, taken at disease progression, from a patient treated with ibrutinib. CDR3 bases: TGTGCCAGCAGCTTTGGACAGGGGCTCAATGAGCAGTTCTTC. Its translation: CASSFGQGLNEQFF. The full variable domain, completed using reference TRBV11-3 and TRBJ2-1, is EAGVVQSPRYKIIEKKQPVAFWCNPISGHNTLYWYLQNLGQGPELLIRYENEEAVDDSQLPKDRFSAERLKGVDSTLKIQPAELGDSAVYLCASSFGQGLNEQFFGPGTRLTVL.